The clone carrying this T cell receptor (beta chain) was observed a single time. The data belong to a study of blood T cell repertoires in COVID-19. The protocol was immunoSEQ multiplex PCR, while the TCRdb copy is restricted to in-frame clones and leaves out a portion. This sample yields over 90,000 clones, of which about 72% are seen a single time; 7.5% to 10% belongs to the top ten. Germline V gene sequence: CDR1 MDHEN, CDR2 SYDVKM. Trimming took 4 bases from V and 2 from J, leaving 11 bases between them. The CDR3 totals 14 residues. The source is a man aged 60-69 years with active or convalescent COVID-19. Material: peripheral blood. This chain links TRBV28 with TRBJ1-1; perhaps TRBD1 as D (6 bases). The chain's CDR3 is CASSWGGSNTEAFF. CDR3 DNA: TGTGCCAGCAGTTGGGGGGGCTCAAACACTGAAGCTTTCTTT. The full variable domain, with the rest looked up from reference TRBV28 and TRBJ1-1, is DVKVTQSSRYLVKRTGEKVFLECVQDMDHENMFWYRQDPGLGLRLIYFSYDVKMKEKGDIPEGYSVSREKKERFSLILESASTNQTSMYLCASSWGGSNTEAFFGQGTRLTVV.